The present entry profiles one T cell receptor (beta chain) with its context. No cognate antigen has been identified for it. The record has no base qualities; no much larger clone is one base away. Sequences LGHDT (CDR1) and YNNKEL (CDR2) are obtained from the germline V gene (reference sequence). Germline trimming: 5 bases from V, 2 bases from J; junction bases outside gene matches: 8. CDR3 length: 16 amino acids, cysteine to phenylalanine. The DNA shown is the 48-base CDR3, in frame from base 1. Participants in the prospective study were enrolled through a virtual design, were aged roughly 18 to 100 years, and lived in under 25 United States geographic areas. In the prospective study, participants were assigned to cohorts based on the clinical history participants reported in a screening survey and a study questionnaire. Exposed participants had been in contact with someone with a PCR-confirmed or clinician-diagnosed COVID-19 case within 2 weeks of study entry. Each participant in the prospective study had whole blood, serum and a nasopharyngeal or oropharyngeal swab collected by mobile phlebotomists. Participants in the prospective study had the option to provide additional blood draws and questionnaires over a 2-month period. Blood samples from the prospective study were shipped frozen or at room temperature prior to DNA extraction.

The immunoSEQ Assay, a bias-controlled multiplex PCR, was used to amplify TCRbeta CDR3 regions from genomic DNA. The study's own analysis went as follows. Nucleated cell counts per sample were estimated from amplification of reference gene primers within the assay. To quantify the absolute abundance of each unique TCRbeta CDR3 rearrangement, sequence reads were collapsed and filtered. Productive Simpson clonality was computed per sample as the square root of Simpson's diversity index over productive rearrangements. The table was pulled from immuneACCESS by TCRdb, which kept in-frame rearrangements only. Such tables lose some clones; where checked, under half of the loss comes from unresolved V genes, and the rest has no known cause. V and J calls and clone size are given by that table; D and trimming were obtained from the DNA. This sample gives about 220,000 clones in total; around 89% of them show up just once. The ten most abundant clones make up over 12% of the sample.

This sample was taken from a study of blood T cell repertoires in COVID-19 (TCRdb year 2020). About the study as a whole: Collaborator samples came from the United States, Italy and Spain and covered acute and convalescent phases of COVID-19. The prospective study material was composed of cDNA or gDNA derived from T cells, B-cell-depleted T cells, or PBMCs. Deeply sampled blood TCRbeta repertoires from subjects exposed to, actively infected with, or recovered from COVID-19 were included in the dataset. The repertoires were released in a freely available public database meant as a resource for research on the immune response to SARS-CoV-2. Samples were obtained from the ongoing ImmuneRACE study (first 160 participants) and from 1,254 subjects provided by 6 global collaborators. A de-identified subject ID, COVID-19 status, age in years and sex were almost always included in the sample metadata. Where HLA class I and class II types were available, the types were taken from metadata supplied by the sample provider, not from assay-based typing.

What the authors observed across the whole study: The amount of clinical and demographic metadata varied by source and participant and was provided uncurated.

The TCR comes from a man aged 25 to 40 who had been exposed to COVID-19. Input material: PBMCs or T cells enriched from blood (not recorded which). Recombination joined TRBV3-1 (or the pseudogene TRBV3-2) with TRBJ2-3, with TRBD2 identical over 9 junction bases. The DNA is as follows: TGTGCCAGCAGCACCCTAGCGGGGAAAACCACAGATACGCAGTATTTT. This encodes CASSTLAGKTTDTQYF.